Listed here is a single T cell receptor beta chain. Its antigen is currently unknown. The source of the sample is a study of cytomegalovirus exposure and HLA in healthy donors. About the study: The 95 to 150 validation repertoires used the same platform as the 666 first-cohort repertoires, a later analysis reported. Whole-study findings and limits: Specific recognition of CMV antigens was confirmed in vitro for a few chains (all CMV-associated).

Repertoires were generated with immunoSEQ multiplex PCR, while TCRdb's copy carries only in-frame clones and drops some. This sample has 150,000 to 200,000 clones, with around nine tenths found just once. Germline loops: CDR1 SGHVS, CDR2 FNYEAQ. CDR3 length: 14 amino acids. V was pared by 5 bases and J by 1 base, with 3 bases of the junction left unmatched. This sequence joins TRBV7-6 and TRBJ1-1, with TRBD1 matching 8 bases. This receptor was taken from a man aged 25-45 years in good health and CMV-seropositive. Specimen: PBMCs. The DNA of the CDR3 is TGTGCCAGCAGCCTGACAGGGGCGAACACTGAAGCTTTCTTT. This encodes CASSLTGANTEAFF.